This TCR beta chain was documented in a study of memory CD4+ T cells and cytomegalovirus serostatus. Findings and limits, study-wide: Median bootstrapped AUC for CMV status was approximately 0.95 originally, about 0.9 US-trained.

Single viable CD3+CD4+CD8-CD45RO+ cells were sorted as the memory CD4+ T cells. Serostatus was set by detecting CMV pp150, pp28, p38, p52 IgG. The ends were cut back, 6 bases at V and 1 base at J, with 11 bases in the middle. The CDR3 runs to 14 residues. CDR1 MNHNS and CDR2 SASEGT come from the germline V gene. Under the authors' procedure: After removing out-of-frame reads, millions of distinct TCRbeta sequences remained. Here immunoSEQ multiplex PCR was the method, and the copy in TCRdb shows in-frame clones only, minus some. V and J calls and clone size are given by that table; D and trimming were obtained from the DNA. This table holds 30,000 to 50,000 clones, roughly 78% found once. As to this clone: No antigen is known for it.

The chain is built from TRBV6-1 and TRBJ2-3; possibly TRBD1 or TRBD2 for D (5 bases each). The sequence was obtained from an adult in good health and CMV-seronegative. Sequenced input: memory CD4+ T cells from blood. CDR3 amino acids: CASRTVGGTDTQYF. CDR3 DNA sequence: TGTGCCAGCAGGACGGTGGGGGGCACAGATACGCAGTATTTT.